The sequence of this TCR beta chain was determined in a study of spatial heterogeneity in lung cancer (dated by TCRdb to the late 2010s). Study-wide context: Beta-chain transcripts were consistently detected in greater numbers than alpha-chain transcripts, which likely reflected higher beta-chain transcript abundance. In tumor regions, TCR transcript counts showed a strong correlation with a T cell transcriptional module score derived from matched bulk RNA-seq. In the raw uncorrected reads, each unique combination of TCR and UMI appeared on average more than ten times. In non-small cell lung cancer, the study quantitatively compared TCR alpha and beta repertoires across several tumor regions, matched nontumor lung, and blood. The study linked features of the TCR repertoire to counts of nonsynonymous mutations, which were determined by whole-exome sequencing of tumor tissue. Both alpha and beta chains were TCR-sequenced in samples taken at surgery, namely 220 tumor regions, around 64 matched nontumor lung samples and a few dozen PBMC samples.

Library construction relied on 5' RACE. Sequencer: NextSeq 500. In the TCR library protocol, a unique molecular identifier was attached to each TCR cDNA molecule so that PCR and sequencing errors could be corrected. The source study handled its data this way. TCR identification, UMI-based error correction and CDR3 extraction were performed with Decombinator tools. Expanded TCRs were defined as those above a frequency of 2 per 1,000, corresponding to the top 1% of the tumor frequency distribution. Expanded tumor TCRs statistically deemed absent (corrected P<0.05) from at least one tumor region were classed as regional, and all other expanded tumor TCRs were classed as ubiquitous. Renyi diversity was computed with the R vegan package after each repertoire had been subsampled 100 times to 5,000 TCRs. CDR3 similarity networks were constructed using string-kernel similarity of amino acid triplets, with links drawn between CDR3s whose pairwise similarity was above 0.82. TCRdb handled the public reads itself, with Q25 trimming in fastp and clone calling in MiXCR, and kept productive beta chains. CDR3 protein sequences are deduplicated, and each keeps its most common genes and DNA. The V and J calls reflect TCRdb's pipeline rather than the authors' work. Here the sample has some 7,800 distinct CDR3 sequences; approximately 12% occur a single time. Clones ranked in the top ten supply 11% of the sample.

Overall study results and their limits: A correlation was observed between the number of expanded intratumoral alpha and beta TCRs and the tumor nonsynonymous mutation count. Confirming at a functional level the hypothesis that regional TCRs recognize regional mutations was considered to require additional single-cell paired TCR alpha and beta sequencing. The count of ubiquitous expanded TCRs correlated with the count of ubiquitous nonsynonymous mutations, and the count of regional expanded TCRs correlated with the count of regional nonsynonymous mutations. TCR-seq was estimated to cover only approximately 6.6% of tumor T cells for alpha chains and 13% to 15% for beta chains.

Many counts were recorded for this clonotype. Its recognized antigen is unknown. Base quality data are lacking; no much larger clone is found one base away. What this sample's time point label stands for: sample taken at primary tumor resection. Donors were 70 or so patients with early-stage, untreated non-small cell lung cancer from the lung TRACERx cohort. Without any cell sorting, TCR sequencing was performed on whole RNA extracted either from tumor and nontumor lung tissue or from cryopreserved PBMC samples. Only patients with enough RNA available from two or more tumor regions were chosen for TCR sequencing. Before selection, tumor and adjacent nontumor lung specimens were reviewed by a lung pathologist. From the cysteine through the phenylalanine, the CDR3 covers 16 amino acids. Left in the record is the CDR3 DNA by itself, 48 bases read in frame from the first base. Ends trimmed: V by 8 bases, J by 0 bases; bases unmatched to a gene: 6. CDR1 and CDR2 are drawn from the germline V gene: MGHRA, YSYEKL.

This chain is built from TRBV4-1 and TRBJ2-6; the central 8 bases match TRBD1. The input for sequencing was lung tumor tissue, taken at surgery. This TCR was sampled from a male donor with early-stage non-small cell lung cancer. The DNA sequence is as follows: TGCGCCAGCCGCTGGACAGGGAGCTCTGGGGCCAACGTCCTGACTTTC. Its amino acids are CASRWTGSSGANVLTF.